This T cell receptor beta chain originates from a study of shared clonotypes between healthy human individuals. Cells designated naive CD8 were CD45RO-negative and were positively selected for CCR7, with terminally differentiated effector memory CD45RA+ cells excluded. Study-level results: Between a few donors, naive CD4 clonotypes were shared at a level of around 4.8%. Depth was large, yet rarefaction showed that sorted-subset sequencing was incomplete.

TCRdb's copy holds only in-frame clones and misses some; the assay was immunoSEQ multiplex PCR. The data hold about 2,100,000 clones, with roughly 91% observed a single time. A note on this clone: Its antigen remains unidentified.

V was shortened by 0 bases and J by 8 bases, with 14 bases between the two germline ends. Germline assignment: CDR1 SGHRS and CDR2 YFSETQ. The CDR3 consists of 15 residues. V gene TRBV5-1 combines with J gene TRBJ1-4; D not certain. This TCR came from a man aged 18 to 29 in good health. Some clones in this sample may be carry-over from other donors' samples. Sequences were obtained from naive CD8+ T cells from PBMCs. CDR3 region: CASSLGAALIEKLFF. The CDR3, as DNA: TGCGCCAGCAGCTTGGGGGCAGCCCTCATCGAAAAACTGTTTTTT.